The 22 T cell receptor beta chains given below trace back to one sample, sequenced in a study of cytomegalovirus exposure and HLA in healthy donors. TCRdb keeps only in-frame clones here, not all; method: immunoSEQ multiplex PCR. Altogether about 200,000 clones are present, around four fifths being singletons, with the ten largest covering around 5.4%. The specimen sequenced was PBMCs. The receptors originated from a woman younger than 35 in good health and CMV-seronegative.

The V call is TRBV2, the J call TRBJ1-1; the D gene is possibly TRBD1 (6 bases). This CDR3 contains 11 residues. V lost 11 bases and J 3 bases, leaving 10 bases between the germline ends. Germline CDR1 SNHLY, CDR2 FYNNEI. Here the CDR3 DNA reads TGTGCCCATCAGGGGTACACTGAAGCTTTCTTT. As protein: CAHQGYTEAFF.

This chain joins TRBV29-1 and TRBJ1-2; possible D gene TRBD1, 5 bases. In germline, CDR1 is SQVTM, CDR2 ANQGSEA. V lost 3 bases and J lost 0, with 11 bases in between. The CDR3 runs 14 residues. The CDR3 coding sequence is TGCAGCGTTGACGGGGGTACCCCTAACTATGGCTACACCTTC. It translates to CSVDGGTPNYGYTF.

The gene calls are TRBV5-6 and TRBJ2-3; possible D gene TRBD2, 7 bases. CDR1 is SGHDT, CDR2 YYEEEE, per germline. The CDR3 is 16 amino acids. V shed 4 bases and J shed 2 bases, with 17 bases lying between them. The CDR3 sequence is CASSPLGGTTTDTQYF. CDR3 nucleotide sequence: TGTGCCAGCAGCCCTCTGGGGGGGACAACCACAGATACGCAGTATTTT.

The rearrangement joins TRBV6-5 to TRBJ1-4, with 7 nucleotides matching TRBD1. CDR3 length equals 15 residues. Trimming cost V 2 bases and J 7 bases; bases outside gene matches: 7. CDR1 is MNHEY, CDR2 SVGAGI, per germline. The CDR3 nucleotides are TGTGCCAGCAGTTACCGAACCAGGACAGGTGAAAAACTGTTTTTT. It translates to CASSYRTRTGEKLFF.

The rearrangement uses TRBV25-1 and TRBJ2-5, with 9 bases fitting TRBD1. Trimming took 2 bases from V and 1 from J; bases not matched to a gene: 5. This CDR3 comprises 16 residues. Germline CDR1 is MGHDK and CDR2 is SYGVNS. CDR3 region: CASSEPDRGLQETQYF. Here the CDR3 DNA reads TGTGCCAGCAGTGAACCGGACAGGGGACTCCAAGAGACCCAGTACTTC.

The chain links TRBV5-1 to TRBJ2-3, with 7 bases aligning to TRBD1. V lost 4 bases to trimming and J lost 7 bases; unmatched junction nucleotides: 18. Germline CDR1 SGHRS, CDR2 YFSETQ. There are 17 residues in the CDR3. CDR3 nucleotide sequence: TGCGCCAGCAGCCCGGGGACAGCGACATACAGCGCGCATACGCAGTATTTT. It translates to CASSPGTATYSAHTQYF.

The V and J genes are TRBV27 and TRBJ1-1; 8 positions match TRBD1. Germline CDR1 and CDR2: MNHEY and SMNVEV (reference sequence). CDR3 length: 15 amino acids. Germline trimming cut 2 bases from V and 5 bases from J; bases unmatched to any gene: 7. CDR3 in amino acids: CASSLVGTGGTEAFF. Written as DNA, the CDR3 is TGTGCCAGCAGTTTAGTGGGGACAGGCGGGACTGAAGCTTTCTTT.

J is TRBJ2-7 and V is TRBV29-1; D not certain. From germline, CDR1 is SQVTM and CDR2 ANQGSEA. The CDR3 extends over 12 amino acids. Trimming left V 4 bases short and J 0 bases short, with 7 bases between. The CDR3 bases are TGCAGCGTTGTATTCGGCTCCTACGAGCAGTACTTC. It specifies CSVVFGSYEQYF.

This sequence joins TRBV6-1 and TRBJ1-5; possible D gene TRBD1, 5 bases. Trimming took 2 bases from V and 0 from J, leaving 11 bases between them. The CDR3 runs to 16 residues. The germline V gene has CDR1 MNHNS and CDR2 SASEGT. This chain's CDR3 is CASSEPQGYSNQPQHF. The DNA for the CDR3 is TGTGCCAGCAGTGAACCCCAGGGTTATAGCAATCAGCCCCAGCATTTT.

The chain combines TRBV5-1 with TRBJ2-7; D is possibly TRBD1 (5 bases). CDR3 length: 16 residues. The germline V gene has CDR1 SGHRS and CDR2 YFSETQ. The V gene lost 2 bases and the J gene lost 3 bases, with 18 bases spanning the gap. The CDR3, as DNA: TGCGCCAGCAGCTTCGACAGACCCCTCAACGGCTACGAGCAGTACTTC. Its translation: CASSFDRPLNGYEQYF.

V and J are TRBV5-1 and TRBJ2-3; D is ambiguous. The ends were cut back, 1 base at V and 6 bases at J, with 9 bases in the middle. The germline gives CDR1 SGHRS, CDR2 YFSETQ. The CDR3 spans 13 residues. The CDR3 region has the DNA TGCGCCAGCAGCTTGAATCAGGCGGATACGCAGTATTTT. Its protein product is CASSLNQADTQYF.

The rearrangement joins TRBV2 to TRBJ1-3; D gene unclear. Germline V lookup: CDR1 SNHLY, CDR2 FYNNEI. The V end lost 8 bases, the J end lost 4 bases, and 12 bases lay between the germline ends. The CDR3 length is 13 residues. The CDR3 loop is CASLRDNGNTIYF. The CDR3, as DNA: TGTGCCAGCCTCCGGGATAACGGAAACACCATATATTTT.

This chain uses TRBV30 with TRBJ1-5; D gene uncertain. The CDR3 loop spans 14 amino acids. The V end lost 0 bases, the J end lost 3 bases, and 9 bases lay between the germline ends. The germline V gene has CDR1 GTSNPN and CDR2 SVGIG (reference sequence). The DNA of the CDR3 is TGTGCCTGGAGTGTAGGAGGAAACAATCAGCCCCAGCATTTT. Translation: CAWSVGGNNQPQHF.

The CDR3 here is CASSFPSSYNEQFF. The CDR3 DNA is TGTGCCAGCAGCTTCCCGAGCTCCTACAATGAGCAGTTCTTC. The chain combines TRBV5-5 with TRBJ2-1; no clear D. The CDR3 spans 14 residues. The germline V and J ends were trimmed by 2 bases and 0 bases, with 6 bases remaining between them. The germline CDR1 and CDR2 sequences are SGHKS and YYEKEE (reference sequence).

On this clone itself: Relative to the germline gene, one junction end is altered; a read error may explain this. V and J are TRBV6-1 and TRBJ2-7, with D hard to call. CDR1 and CDR2 from the germline V gene are MNHNS and SASEGT. The CDR3 totals 11 residues. In DNA, the CDR3 is TGTGCCAGCAGTGAATGGGAATCCTGGGACTTC. Translated: CASSEWESWDF.

V and J are TRBV15 and TRBJ1-1, with D possibly matching TRBD1 (6 bases). V dropped 1 base and J dropped 9 bases, with 12 bases sitting between them. The CDR3 is made up of 13 amino acids. Germline CDR1 LNHNV, CDR2 YYDKDF (reference sequence). CDR3 residues: CATSRGDTTKAFF. For the CDR3, the DNA is TGTGCCACCAGCAGAGGGGACACCACGAAAGCTTTCTTT.

The rearrangement joins TRBV6-1 to TRBJ2-7; possibly TRBD1 for D (6 bases). The CDR3 loop spans 14 amino acids. The germline V gene encodes CDR1 MNHNS and CDR2 SASEGT. V was cut by 3 bases and J by 3 bases, with 12 bases left in between. The CDR3 protein is CASSDTRGYYEQYF. In nucleotides, the CDR3 is TGTGCCAGCAGTGACACCAGGGGATACTACGAGCAGTACTTC.

Turning to this clone: Other DNA sequences in this specimen translate into the identical CDR3. The chain has TRBV5-6 and TRBJ1-1; the D is unclear. Per germline, CDR1 SGHDT and CDR2 YYEEEE. CDR3 length equals 13 residues. The V end was cut by 2 bases, the J end by 0 bases, with 5 bases between. In DNA, the CDR3 is TGTGCCAGCAGCTTCTCGCTGAACACTGAAGCTTTCTTT. The encoded protein is CASSFSLNTEAFF.

This chain links TRBV29-1 with TRBJ2-1; TRBD2 matches 16 bases. Germline CDR1 and CDR2: SQVTM and ANQGSEA. Trimming at V came to 6 bases and at J to 6 bases, leaving 11 bases not matched to a gene. CDR3 length equals 17 residues. The CDR3 loop is CSVLGGTSGRVGNEQFF. The DNA for the CDR3 is TGCAGCGTCCTAGGGGGGACTAGCGGGAGGGTAGGCAATGAGCAGTTCTTC.

The chain couples TRBV18 to TRBJ1-6, with TRBD1 identical over 7 bases. The V gene's germline CDR1 is KGHSH and CDR2 LQKENI. The CDR3 loop spans 14 amino acids. V lost 5 bases to trimming and J lost 14 bases; unmatched junction nucleotides: 12. CDR3 in DNA: TGTGCCAGCTCATCCGGACAGGCGAGTCGGGCCCTCCACTTT. This gives the protein CASSSGQASRALHF.

V gene TRBV6-5 combines with J gene TRBJ2-5; tentative D call: TRBD2 (5 bases). Germline V gene sequence: CDR1 MNHEY, CDR2 SVGAGI. The CDR3 runs to 13 residues. Trimming left V 4 bases short and J 2 bases short, with 8 bases between. This chain's CDR3 is CASSWTGQETQYF. CDR3 sequence (DNA): TGTGCCAGCAGTTGGACTGGTCAAGAGACCCAGTACTTC.

The genes are TRBV27 and TRBJ2-2, with TRBD2 matching 10 bases. The junction had 4 bases not matched to a gene; V was cut back by 5 bases and J by 1 base. CDR3 length equals 16 residues. Germline lookup yields CDR1 MNHEY and CDR2 SMNVEV (reference sequence). The DNA of the CDR3 is TGTGCCAGCAGTACAAGCGGGAGGGGGAACACCGGGGAGCTGTTTTTT. Translated, it gives CASSTSGRGNTGELFF.